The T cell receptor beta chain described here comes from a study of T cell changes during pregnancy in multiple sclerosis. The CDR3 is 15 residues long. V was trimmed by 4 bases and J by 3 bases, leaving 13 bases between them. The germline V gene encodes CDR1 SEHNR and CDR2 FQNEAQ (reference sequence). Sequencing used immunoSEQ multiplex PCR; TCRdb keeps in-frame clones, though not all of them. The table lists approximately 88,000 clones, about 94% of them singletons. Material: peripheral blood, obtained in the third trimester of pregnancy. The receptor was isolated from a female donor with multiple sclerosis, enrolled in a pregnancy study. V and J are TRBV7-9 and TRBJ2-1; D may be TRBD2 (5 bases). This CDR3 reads CASSSQADDYNEQFF. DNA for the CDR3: TGTGCCAGCAGCTCCCAAGCGGACGACTACAATGAGCAGTTCTTC.